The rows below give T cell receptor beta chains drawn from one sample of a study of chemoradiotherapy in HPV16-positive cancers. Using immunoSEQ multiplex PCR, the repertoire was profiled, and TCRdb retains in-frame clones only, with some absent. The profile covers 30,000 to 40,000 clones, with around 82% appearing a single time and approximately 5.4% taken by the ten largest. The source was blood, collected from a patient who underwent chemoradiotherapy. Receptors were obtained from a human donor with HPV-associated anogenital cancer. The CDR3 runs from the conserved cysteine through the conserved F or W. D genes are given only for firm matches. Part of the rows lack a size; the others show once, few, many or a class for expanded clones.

CDR3 protein: CASSIDRGVGTEAFF
CDR3 DNA: TGTGCCAGTAGTATCGACAGGGGAGTTGGCACTGAAGCTTTCTTT
clone size: .
V gene: TRBV19
J gene: TRBJ1-1
D gene: TRBD1

CDR3 protein: CASSLVWFSPLHF
CDR3 DNA: TGCGCCAGCAGCTTGGTTTGGTTTTCACCCCTCCACTTT
clone size: once
V gene: TRBV5-1
J gene: TRBJ1-6
D gene: .

CDR3 protein: CASSLTGRRDTQYF
CDR3 DNA: TGTGCCAGCAGCTTAACAGGGAGACGGGATACGCAGTATTTT
clone size: .
V gene: TRBV7-3
J gene: TRBJ2-3
D gene: .

CDR3 protein: CASSQDPGYGANVLTF
CDR3 DNA: TGCGCCAGCAGCCAAGATCCGGGGTATGGGGCCAACGTCCTGACTTTC
clone size: .
V gene: TRBV4-3
J gene: TRBJ2-6
D gene: .

CDR3 protein: CAIQPGRYEDTQYF
CDR3 DNA: TGTGCCATCCAGCCAGGGAGGTATGAAGATACGCAGTATTTT
clone size: .
V gene: TRBV10-3
J gene: TRBJ2-3
D gene: .

CDR3 protein: CSVEIGTGNQPQHF
CDR3 DNA: TGCAGCGTTGAAATTGGGACAGGCAATCAGCCCCAGCATTTT
clone size: .
V gene: TRBV29-1
J gene: TRBJ1-5
D gene: TRBD1

CDR3 protein: CSGRENTEAFF
CDR3 DNA: TGCAGCGGACGGGAGAACACTGAAGCTTTCTTT
clone size: few
V gene: TRBV29-1
J gene: TRBJ1-1
D gene: .

CDR3 protein: CASSQAKGSYEQYF
CDR3 DNA: TGCGCCAGCAGCCAGGCCAAGGGATCCTACGAGCAGTACTTC
clone size: .
V gene: TRBV4-3
J gene: TRBJ2-7
D gene: .

CDR3 protein: CASSQGGTQPQHF
CDR3 DNA: TGCGCCAGCAGCCAAGGTGGGACCCAGCCCCAGCATTTT
clone size: once
V gene: TRBV4-3
J gene: TRBJ1-5
D gene: .

CDR3 protein: CASSLRDGQETQYF
CDR3 DNA: TGTGCCAGCAGCTTACGGGACGGCCAAGAGACCCAGTACTTC
clone size: large
V gene: TRBV7-9
J gene: TRBJ2-5
D gene: .

CDR3 protein: CASSLRGDQETQYF
CDR3 DNA: TGTGCCAGCAGCTTGCGTGGGGACCAAGAGACCCAGTACTTC
clone size: .
V gene: TRBV5-5
J gene: TRBJ2-5
D gene: .

CDR3 protein: CAISDGVYNEQFF
CDR3 DNA: TGTGCCATCAGTGACGGAGTATACAATGAGCAGTTCTTC
clone size: .
V gene: TRBV10-3
J gene: TRBJ2-1
D gene: .

CDR3 protein: CASSEGEGLAGELFF
CDR3 DNA: TGTGCCAGCAGTGAGGGAGAAGGGTTGGCCGGGGAGCTGTTTTTT
clone size: .
V gene: TRBV2
J gene: TRBJ2-2
D gene: .

CDR3 protein: CASSEGSRDNGYTF
CDR3 DNA: TGTGCCAGCAGTGAAGGTAGCAGGGACAATGGCTACACCTTC
clone size: .
V gene: TRBV2
J gene: TRBJ1-2
D gene: .

CDR3 protein: CASSPRTGGEKLFF
CDR3 DNA: TGTGCCAGCAGTCCTAGGACAGGGGGTGAAAAACTGTTTTTT
clone size: few
V gene: TRBV6-5
J gene: TRBJ1-4
D gene: TRBD1

CDR3 protein: CASSLAGTYEQYF
CDR3 DNA: TGTGCCAGCAGCTTAGCGGGGACCTACGAGCAGTACTTC
clone size: .
V gene: TRBV7-9
J gene: TRBJ2-7
D gene: .

CDR3 protein: CASRGNEKLFF
CDR3 DNA: TGTGCCAGCAGAGGGAATGAAAAACTGTTTTTT
clone size: .
V gene: TRBV27
J gene: TRBJ1-4
D gene: .

CDR3 protein: CSAKYGYTF
CDR3 DNA: TGCAGTGCTAAATATGGCTACACCTTC
clone size: .
V gene: TRBV20-1
J gene: TRBJ1-2
D gene: .

CDR3 protein: CASSEMGQAGNTIYF
CDR3 DNA: TGTGCCAGCAGTGAAATGGGACAGGCCGGAAACACCATATATTTT
clone size: .
V gene: TRBV6-1
J gene: TRBJ1-3
D gene: TRBD1

CDR3 protein: CASSQGGDRNEKLFF
CDR3 DNA: TGTGCCAGCAGCCAAGGGGGTGATAGAAATGAAAAACTGTTTTTT
clone size: .
V gene: TRBV14
J gene: TRBJ1-4
D gene: .

CDR3 protein: CASSPRLPPGSQYF
CDR3 DNA: TGTGCCAGCAGTCCCCGGCTACCTCCGGGGTCCCAGTACTTC
clone size: .
V gene: TRBV27
J gene: TRBJ2-5
D gene: .

CDR3 protein: CSGFGLAGGPVQYF
CDR3 DNA: TGCAGCGGATTTGGACTAGCGGGGGGGCCCGTGCAGTATTTT
clone size: .
V gene: TRBV29-1
J gene: TRBJ2-3
D gene: TRBD2

CDR3 protein: CASSLMQGGEAFF
CDR3 DNA: TGTGCCAGCAGCTTAATGCAGGGGGGAGAAGCTTTCTTT
clone size: .
V gene: TRBV7-2
J gene: TRBJ1-1
D gene: TRBD1

CDR3 protein: CASSSVPFNSPLHF
CDR3 DNA: TGTGCCAGCAGCTCCGTCCCATTTAATTCACCCCTCCACTTT
clone size: .
V gene: TRBV7-9
J gene: TRBJ1-6
D gene: .

CDR3 protein: CASSQTSGSTDTQYF
CDR3 DNA: TGCGCCAGCAGCCAGACTAGCGGGAGCACAGATACGCAGTATTTT
clone size: .
V gene: TRBV5-1
J gene: TRBJ2-3
D gene: TRBD2

CDR3 protein: CASSILWGQGGTGELFF
CDR3 DNA: TGCGCCAGCAGCATTCTATGGGGACAGGGTGGCACCGGGGAGCTGTTTTTT
clone size: .
V gene: TRBV5-1
J gene: TRBJ2-2
D gene: TRBD1

CDR3 protein: CAISEGQENQPQHF
CDR3 DNA: TGTGCCATCAGTGAGGGGCAGGAAAATCAGCCCCAGCATTTT
clone size: few
V gene: TRBV10-3
J gene: TRBJ1-5
D gene: .

CDR3 protein: CASSPAGEGDQQYEQYF
CDR3 DNA: TGTGCCAGCTCACCAGCTGGTGAAGGGGATCAACAGTACGAGCAGTACTTC
clone size: .
V gene: TRBV18
J gene: TRBJ2-7
D gene: .